This T cell receptor beta chain was recovered during a study of response to subunit inactivated influenza vaccine (dated by TCRdb to between 2018 and 2020). About the full investigation: Deep quantitative T cell receptor repertoire profiling was used in the study to track responses to a trivalent subunit inactivated influenza vaccine. Results the study describes overall, beyond this receptor: It was suggested by the authors that each seasonal influenza vaccination may recruit only a limited number of new T cells.

Receptor amplification or capture employed RT-PCR. TCRdb shows the sequencer as Illumina HiSeq 2500. Starting from the raw public reads, TCRdb applied fastp trimming at Q25, assembled clones with MiXCR and retained in-frame beta chains. CDR3 protein duplicates are merged, each entry listing the most common genes and DNA. The sample table shows roughly 570,000 distinct CDR3 sequences, and roughly 15% are seen once. Together, the top ten hold approximately 12% of the sample. From the cysteine through the phenylalanine, the CDR3 covers 16 amino acids. The kept DNA is CDR3 alone, 48 bases in frame from the first base. The germline V gene specifies LGHNA as CDR1 and YSLEER as CDR2. V has 3 bases trimmed and J has 1 base trimmed; junction bases matching no gene number 5. This clonotype was picked up one time. There is no known antigen for this receptor. Base qualities are not provided; no much larger clone lies one nucleotide away. One read provides weak support.

The TCR sequence derives from a man between 50 and 59 years old who received an inactivated influenza vaccine. Donor details come from another sample of the same person, matched by shared clones. The V and J segments used are TRBV4-3 and TRBJ2-2, with 7 bases matching TRBD1. The sample here was PBMCs from blood, taken 12 days after vaccination. The CDR3 is CASSQIRTGNTGELFF. The nucleotide sequence reads as follows: TGCGCCAGCAGCCAGATAAGGACAGGGAACACCGGGGAGCTGTTTTTT.